This T cell receptor beta chain is drawn from a study of post-analysis software for immune sequencing data (dated by TCRdb to 2013 to 2016). Background for the entire study: The recorded disease courses included relapsing-remitting, secondary progressive and progressive-relapsing multiple sclerosis, and some patients had no subtype annotation. The patient repertoires were compared against 10 to 12 previously published healthy control repertoires obtained from donors aged about 6 to 28 years. A subset of samples was prepared in parallel using single-end sample barcoding, then pooled and co-amplified after Illumina adapter ligation.

The sample holds a few counts of this clonotype. Its specific antigen is unknown. No clone much larger than this one lies a single base away; base qualities are absent. The germline ends are 18 bases apart after V is trimmed by 2 bases and J by 6 bases. The germline V gene encodes CDR1 SGDLS and CDR2 YYNGEE. From the cysteine through the phenylalanine, the CDR3 covers 15 amino acids. The retained sequence is limited to the CDR3, 45 bases, with the frame set at the first base. TCR beta repertoires were profiled from peripheral blood of approximately 13 young patients with multiple sclerosis to demonstrate the VDJtools post-analysis software. The multiple sclerosis patients were children and adolescents between about 6 and 15 years of age. What the research found in general, with its limitations: Direct clustering with F measure showed strong co-clustering of samples prepared in the same batch, prompting a batch-effect correction. A handful of TRBV segments, including TRBV5-6, TRBV5-1 and TRBV20-1, were significantly more frequent in patients than controls. The multiple sclerosis patient group was slightly younger than the control group. Significantly lower normalized Chao1 diversity was found in multiple sclerosis patients than in controls, suggesting substantial peripheral T-cell clonal expansion.

Receptors were amplified or captured by PCR. Sequencing relied on an Illumina HiSeq 2500. Unique molecular identifiers were incorporated into TCR beta cDNA libraries to reduce PCR and sequencing biases. Every 1 to 10 million input T cells yielded approximately 500,000 cDNA molecules, meaning each molecule approximated one T cell. The patient libraries were prepared and sequenced using the same protocol as the earlier healthy control dataset. Within a given batch, samples were prepared together, multiplexed and sequenced on the same HiSeq lane. In the paper's pipeline: MIGEC handled the raw barcoded reads, throwing out single-read molecular identifier groups before consensus assembly and CDR3 extraction. VDJtools was used for post-analysis of the clonotype tables, with diversity normalized by down-sampling every dataset to the smallest sample size. In repertoire overlap clustering, CDR3 amino acid sequences, but not nucleotide sequences, were matched to correct batch-related cross-sample contamination. The raw public reads went through TCRdb reprocessing: fastp at Q25, MiXCR clone calling, in-frame beta chains kept. Each CDR3 protein gets just one entry, which takes the most common genes and DNA from the rows behind it. For this entry, the V and J calls and clone size follow TCRdb and not the study's own pipeline. This sample lists approximately 360,000 distinct CDR3 sequences; roughly 38% were detected once. 13% of the sample is held by the ten biggest clonotypes.

In this chain, TRBV9 is recombined with TRBJ2-7, with TRBD2 tentatively as D gene (7 bases match). This clonotype originated in a girl aged 5 to 17 with multiple sclerosis. The specimen sequenced was blood. The CDR3 corresponds to CASSVRAGAPGEQYF. The nucleotide sequence reads as follows: TGTGCCAGCAGCGTTAGGGCGGGGGCCCCCGGCGAGCAGTACTTC. The entire variable domain, with the stretches around the CDR3 drawn from the reference TRBV9 and TRBJ2-7 proteins, is DSGVTQTPKHLITATGQRVTLRCSPRSGDLSVYWYQQSLDQGLQFLIQYYNGEERAKGNILERFSAQQFPDLHSELNLSSLELGDSALYFCASSVRAGAPGEQYFGPGTRLTVT.